This T cell receptor (beta chain) originates from a study of T cell responses to AZD1222 COVID-19 vaccine. The protocol was immunoSEQ multiplex PCR, while the TCRdb copy is restricted to in-frame clones and leaves out a portion. Here the sample spans over 150,000 clones, approximately 90% being singletons. The CDR3 totals 14 residues. V dropped 0 bases and J dropped 4 bases, with 8 bases sitting between them. Germline CDR1 SGHNT, CDR2 YYREEE (reference sequence). Study findings and constraints: Reportedly, nearly half the spike-specific TCRs target unmutated variant regions.

As regards this clone: The antigen remains unidentified.

This receptor was identified in an adult in good health. Source: peripheral blood, taken on day 0 of AZD1222 vaccination. V is TRBV5-4 and J is TRBJ1-3, with D possibly TRBD1 on 5 matching bases. CDR3 bases: TGTGCCAGCAGCTTGGACAGGTCGGGAAACACCATATATTTT. It codes for CASSLDRSGNTIYF.